This TCR beta chain appears in the sequencing data of a study of tumor and adjacent non-tumor tissue in lung cancer (dated by TCRdb to 2017 to 2018). For the wider study: Patients with adenocarcinoma (approximately twelve), squamous cell carcinoma (2) and small cell lung cancer (1) were included in the cohort. More than 25 paired specimens, one tumor and one normal lung sample per patient, were profiled by TCRbeta CDR3 sequencing. In total, sequencing yielded 125,075,908 productive TCRbeta reads, which works out to an average of approximately 4.1 million reads per sample. Ages among the roughly 15 patients ranged from roughly 31 to 85 years, there were roughly 10 men and 5 women, and disease was at TNM stage I to III. The study compared bulk TCRbeta repertoires between lung tumor tissue and matched distant non-tumor lung tissue from fewer than 19 lung cancer patients. The investigation overall reported the following: The top 100 clones accounted for a significantly larger cumulative portion of the repertoire in normal lung than in tumor tissue. Because peripheral blood was not sequenced, blood TCRbeta repertoires in the lung cancer patients of the study were not examined. The sequencing platform is not named in the methods, and unique molecular identifiers are not mentioned. Younger patients had significantly higher TCR diversity, and higher tumor TCR diversity was associated with shorter overall and disease-free survival. TCR diversity (inverse Simpson) was significantly higher in tumor than in normal lung tissue (roughly 430 vs 170, P = 0.0075, Mann-Whitney U test). Only roughly 14 patients were included in the cohort, and the need for larger samples and more detailed clinical data was noted by the authors.

RNA was isolated from bulk, unsorted tissue, and RNA quality was assessed with a NanoDrop ND-1000 and an Agilent 2100. Newly diagnosed lung cancer patients without prior chemotherapy who had been admitted for thoracic surgery in China between August and November 2014 were enrolled as donors. Patients with previous radiotherapy or chemotherapy, or with another concurrent cancer, were excluded from the study. Pieces of surgical tissue measuring about 1-2.1 cm3 were kept in RNAlater solution and held at -80 degrees C until needed. The receptor library was made with multiplex PCR. The instrument given in TCRdb is Illumina HiSeq 2500. TCRbeta libraries were constructed through three rounds of nested PCR with primers (Table S4) according to protocols modified from ARM-PCR. Before sequencing, PCR products of 200-500 bp were excised from the gel and purified with the QIAquick gel extraction kit. The authors' analysis ran thus. Reads were cleaned using Trimmomatic, were merged into complete CDR3 sequences using FLASH, and were assigned to V(D)J germline segments using MiTCR. Clonal diversity was computed as the inverse Simpson's index with VDJtools. In-frame sequences without a premature stop codon were defined as productive reads. In TCRdb, the public reads were trimmed at Q25 with fastp and aligned with MiXCR, with productive beta chains retained. Records with the same CDR3 protein are collapsed into one entry carrying the most frequent genes and DNA. These V and J calls rely on TCRdb rather than the paper's analysis. This sample comprises under 100,000 distinct CDR3 sequences, 61% of them detected only once. The top ten hold roughly 15% of the sample.

V loses 5 bases, J loses 9 bases, and the germline ends lie 14 bases apart. From its cysteine to its phenylalanine, the CDR3 spans 13 amino acids. The sequence is cut down to CDR3 DNA, 39 bases in frame from base 1. CDR1 is given as SEHNR and CDR2 as FQNEAQ, both from the germline V gene (reference sequence). Turning to this clonotype: The antigen this receptor binds is unknown. No qualities accompany the bases; no much larger clone lies one base away.

Sequenced sample: lung tumor tissue. The clonotype originates from an older man with non-small cell lung cancer. The chain employs TRBV7-9 and TRBJ2-1; a tentative D call is TRBD1 (6 bases match). The DNA sequence is given as TGTGCCAGCAGCCCGGGTCTGGACAGTGAGCAGTTCTTC. Translation gives CASSPGLDSEQFF.